Listed below are T cell receptor beta chains from one sample, sequenced in a study of blood T cell repertoires in COVID-19. Repertoires were generated with immunoSEQ multiplex PCR, while TCRdb's copy carries only in-frame clones and drops some. The profile covers a few hundred thousand clones, with about 90% appearing a single time and 14% to 15% taken by the ten largest. Sequenced input: PBMCs or T cells enriched from blood (not recorded which). The source of these receptors is a woman between 50 and 59 years old with acute COVID-19. Both conserved end residues are part of each CDR3. A D gene is named only where the DNA matches it firmly. Only some rows state a clone size, as once, few, many or a class for expanded clones.

d_call: TRBD2
j_call: TRBJ2-1
clone_size: -
v_call: TRBV9
cdr3_length: 18
cdr3_nt: TGTGCCAGCAGCGTCACATTGGGGGGGAGAGGTTCCTACAATGAGCAGTTCTTC
cdr3_aa: CASSVTLGGRGSYNEQFF

d_call: -
j_call: TRBJ2-3
clone_size: -
v_call: TRBV30
cdr3_length: 13
cdr3_nt: TGTGCCTGGGGGATATTGCGGGGAGATACGCAGTATTTT
cdr3_aa: CAWGILRGDTQYF

d_call: TRBD1
j_call: TRBJ1-2
clone_size: -
v_call: TRBV3-1/TRBV3-2
cdr3_length: 15
cdr3_nt: TGTGCCAGCAGCCACCCGACAGGGCCCTACTATGGCTACACCTTC
cdr3_aa: CASSHPTGPYYGYTF

d_call: -
j_call: TRBJ2-1
clone_size: -
v_call: TRBV27
cdr3_length: 15
cdr3_nt: TGTGCCAGCAGTCACCAAGAGGCAACTTACAATGAGCAGTTCTTC
cdr3_aa: CASSHQEATYNEQFF

d_call: -
j_call: TRBJ1-6
clone_size: few
v_call: TRBV30
cdr3_length: 15
cdr3_nt: TGTGCCTGGGCACAGGGTAGCACCTATAATTCACCCCTCCACTTT
cdr3_aa: CAWAQGSTYNSPLHF

d_call: TRBD1
j_call: TRBJ1-2
clone_size: few
v_call: TRBV30
cdr3_length: 15
cdr3_nt: TGTGCCTGGAGTGTACAAGCGGGACAGGGGTTTGGCTACACCTTC
cdr3_aa: CAWSVQAGQGFGYTF

d_call: TRBD1
j_call: TRBJ1-2
clone_size: -
v_call: TRBV18
cdr3_length: 15
cdr3_nt: TGTGCCAGCTCACCACCCGGGACAGAACCTTATGGCTACACCTTC
cdr3_aa: CASSPPGTEPYGYTF

d_call: TRBD1
j_call: TRBJ2-3
clone_size: -
v_call: TRBV10-3
cdr3_length: 14
cdr3_nt: TGTGCCATCGGGAAGGGGGCTAGCACAGATACGCAGTATTTT
cdr3_aa: CAIGKGASTDTQYF

d_call: -
j_call: TRBJ1-4
clone_size: -
v_call: TRBV15
cdr3_length: 16
cdr3_nt: TGTGCCACCAGCTCTGGGGGGGCAGGGAGAGGTGAAAAACTGTTTTTT
cdr3_aa: CATSSGGAGRGEKLFF

d_call: TRBD2
j_call: TRBJ2-2
clone_size: -
v_call: TRBV5-4
cdr3_length: 16
cdr3_nt: TGTGCCAGCAAAAGCGGGAGGGATGCGAACACCGGGGAGCTGTTTTTT
cdr3_aa: CASKSGRDANTGELFF

d_call: TRBD1
j_call: TRBJ1-4
clone_size: once
v_call: TRBV7-9
cdr3_length: 15
cdr3_nt: TGTGCCAGCAGCTTAGTGGCAGGGGGCGGTGAAAAACTGTTTTTT
cdr3_aa: CASSLVAGGGEKLFF

d_call: TRBD1
j_call: TRBJ1-5
clone_size: -
v_call: TRBV19
cdr3_length: 15
cdr3_nt: TGTGCCAGTAGTTTGAGGACAGGGCTCGATCAGCCCCAGCATTTT
cdr3_aa: CASSLRTGLDQPQHF

d_call: TRBD2
j_call: TRBJ2-3
clone_size: once
v_call: TRBV5-6
cdr3_length: 13
cdr3_nt: TGTGCCAGCGGGCTAGCGGACACAGATACGCAGTATTTT
cdr3_aa: CASGLADTDTQYF

d_call: -
j_call: TRBJ1-1
clone_size: -
v_call: TRBV2
cdr3_length: 15
cdr3_nt: TGTGCCAGCATCAAAACCTCGAGAGGGGGCACTGAAGCTTTCTTT
cdr3_aa: CASIKTSRGGTEAFF

d_call: TRBD1
j_call: TRBJ2-1
clone_size: -
v_call: TRBV11-2
cdr3_length: 15
cdr3_nt: TGTGCCAGCAGCTCGATGGGGGACAGCGCCAATGAGCAGTTCTTC
cdr3_aa: CASSSMGDSANEQFF

d_call: TRBD2
j_call: TRBJ2-1
clone_size: -
v_call: TRBV7-6
cdr3_length: 16
cdr3_nt: TGTGCCAGCAGCCCAAACTCACTAGCGGGATACAATGAGCAGTTCTTC
cdr3_aa: CASSPNSLAGYNEQFF

d_call: TRBD2
j_call: TRBJ2-3
clone_size: -
v_call: TRBV5-1
cdr3_length: 19
cdr3_nt: TGCGCCAGCAGCTTGTACCTAGCGGGAGTGAAATTAGGCACAGATACGCAGTATTTT
cdr3_aa: CASSLYLAGVKLGTDTQYF

d_call: TRBD1
j_call: TRBJ2-7
clone_size: -
v_call: TRBV11-2
cdr3_length: 14
cdr3_nt: TGTGCCAGCAGACTGGACAGGGTCAACTACGAGCAGTACTTC
cdr3_aa: CASRLDRVNYEQYF

d_call: -
j_call: TRBJ1-2
clone_size: -
v_call: TRBV6-5
cdr3_length: 16
cdr3_nt: TGTGCCAGCAGTTCCGCCCAGGGACTCTCTAACTATGGCTACACCTTC
cdr3_aa: CASSSAQGLSNYGYTF

d_call: TRBD2
j_call: TRBJ2-1
clone_size: -
v_call: TRBV19
cdr3_length: 21
cdr3_nt: TGTGCCAGTAGTATGGGTTGGTGGACTAGCGGGAGCCAAGACCTTTACAATGAGCAGTTCTTC
cdr3_aa: CASSMGWWTSGSQDLYNEQFF

d_call: TRBD2
j_call: TRBJ2-7
clone_size: -
v_call: TRBV25-1
cdr3_length: 17
cdr3_nt: TGTGCCAGCAGTGAATTAAGAAGCGGGAGGGCCTGCGGCGAGCAGTACTTC
cdr3_aa: CASSELRSGRACGEQYF

d_call: TRBD1
j_call: TRBJ2-7
clone_size: few
v_call: TRBV18
cdr3_length: 14
cdr3_nt: TGTGCCAGCTCAGGTGGACAGGGGCTAGGCGAGCAGTACTTC
cdr3_aa: CASSGGQGLGEQYF

d_call: -
j_call: TRBJ2-3
clone_size: -
v_call: TRBV11-1
cdr3_length: 15
cdr3_nt: TGTGCCAGCAGATTAACAGGGTGGGACACAGATACGCAGTATTTT
cdr3_aa: CASRLTGWDTDTQYF

d_call: TRBD1
j_call: TRBJ2-2
clone_size: -
v_call: TRBV5-1
cdr3_length: 15
cdr3_nt: TGCGCCAGCAGCCGGGACAGCCCCAACACCGGGGAGCTGTTTTTT
cdr3_aa: CASSRDSPNTGELFF

d_call: -
j_call: TRBJ1-1
clone_size: -
v_call: TRBV24-1
cdr3_length: 13
cdr3_nt: TGTGCCACCAGGGACCAGGGGTACACTGAAGCTTTCTTT
cdr3_aa: CATRDQGYTEAFF

d_call: TRBD1
j_call: TRBJ2-1
clone_size: -
v_call: TRBV4-1
cdr3_length: 15
cdr3_nt: TGCGCCAGCAGCCAAGGACAGGGGGCAAGGGATGAGCAGTTCTTC
cdr3_aa: CASSQGQGARDEQFF

d_call: -
j_call: TRBJ2-6
clone_size: -
v_call: TRBV11-2
cdr3_length: 16
cdr3_nt: TGTGCCAGCAGCTTAGGGGGGGTTGCTGGGGCCAACGTCCTGACTTTC
cdr3_aa: CASSLGGVAGANVLTF

d_call: -
j_call: TRBJ1-6
clone_size: -
v_call: TRBV6-6
cdr3_length: 13
cdr3_nt: TGTGCCAGCAGCGCCGAGGGCGGCTCACCCCTCCACTTT
cdr3_aa: CASSAEGGSPLHF

d_call: -
j_call: TRBJ2-3
clone_size: -
v_call: TRBV5-5
cdr3_length: 14
cdr3_nt: TGTGCCAGCAGCTTACAGGACCGCACAGATACGCAGTATTTT
cdr3_aa: CASSLQDRTDTQYF

d_call: -
j_call: TRBJ2-1
clone_size: -
v_call: TRBV5-4
cdr3_length: 17
cdr3_nt: TGTGCCAGCAGCCCAACGGGAAAGGCCAGTCTATACAATGAGCAGTTCTTC
cdr3_aa: CASSPTGKASLYNEQFF

d_call: TRBD1
j_call: TRBJ1-4
clone_size: -
v_call: TRBV5-1
cdr3_length: 16
cdr3_nt: TGCGCCAGCAGCTTGGGAGACAGGGATGGGGATGAAAAACTGTTTTTT
cdr3_aa: CASSLGDRDGDEKLFF

d_call: -
j_call: TRBJ2-7
clone_size: -
v_call: TRBV27
cdr3_length: 15
cdr3_nt: TGTGCCAGCAGTATGTTAGCGGCCCTCTCCTACGAGCAGTACTTC
cdr3_aa: CASSMLAALSYEQYF

d_call: TRBD1
j_call: TRBJ1-1
clone_size: -
v_call: TRBV11-2
cdr3_length: 15
cdr3_nt: TGTGCCAGCAAGGGGGGGACAGGGGGCTTCACTGAAGCTTTCTTT
cdr3_aa: CASKGGTGGFTEAFF

d_call: TRBD1
j_call: TRBJ2-5
clone_size: -
v_call: TRBV28
cdr3_length: 15
cdr3_nt: TGTGCCAGCAGGCCCCTTACAGGGGGCGGGGAGACCCAGTACTTC
cdr3_aa: CASRPLTGGGETQYF

d_call: TRBD1
j_call: TRBJ2-1
clone_size: -
v_call: TRBV27
cdr3_length: 14
cdr3_nt: TGTGCCAGCATGACAGGGGGCTCCTACAATGAGCAGTTCTTC
cdr3_aa: CASMTGGSYNEQFF